Listed below are T cell receptor beta chains from one sample, sequenced in a study of blood T cell repertoires in COVID-19. TCRdb's table, derived via immunoSEQ multiplex PCR, lists solely in-frame clones and lacks some. Of approximately 210,000 clones in the sample, 85% to 90% were seen once. Sequenced input: peripheral blood. Every receptor here comes from a human donor in a cohort sampled during active COVID-19. Both conserved end residues are part of each CDR3. The order of the fields is V gene, J gene, D gene, clone size, CDR3 DNA, CDR3 protein. A D gene is named only where the DNA matches it firmly. Not every row has a clone size; where given, it reads once, few, many or a size class.

v_call: TRBV6-5; j_call: TRBJ2-7; d_call: .; clone_size: .; cdr3_nt: TGTGCCAGCAGCTTCACCGGGGACTACGAGCAGTACTTC; cdr3_aa: CASSFTGDYEQYF
v_call: TRBV30; j_call: TRBJ1-5; d_call: .; clone_size: few; cdr3_nt: TGTGCCTGGAGTAACGGGGAGGATCAGCCCCAGCATTTT; cdr3_aa: CAWSNGEDQPQHF
v_call: TRBV28; j_call: TRBJ2-1; d_call: TRBD2; clone_size: .; cdr3_nt: TGTGCCAGCAGCCGTAGCGGGACTGGTGAGCAGTTCTTC; cdr3_aa: CASSRSGTGEQFF
v_call: TRBV4-1; j_call: TRBJ2-3; d_call: TRBD1; clone_size: .; cdr3_nt: TGCGCCAGCAGCCAAGGACAGGGGGCGGCAGATACGCAGTATTTT; cdr3_aa: CASSQGQGAADTQYF
v_call: TRBV14; j_call: TRBJ2-7; d_call: .; clone_size: .; cdr3_nt: TGTGCCAGCACCTCAAAGGGGGTCGGCTACGAGCAGTACTTC; cdr3_aa: CASTSKGVGYEQYF
v_call: TRBV18; j_call: TRBJ1-1; d_call: TRBD1; clone_size: .; cdr3_nt: TGTGCCAGCTCACACCGACAGGGAGGGAACACTGAAGCTTTCTTT; cdr3_aa: CASSHRQGGNTEAFF
v_call: TRBV10-3; j_call: TRBJ2-7; d_call: .; clone_size: .; cdr3_nt: TGTGCCATCAGTGAGTGGCAGATTTCTCCCTACGAGCAGTACTTC; cdr3_aa: CAISEWQISPYEQYF
v_call: TRBV5-4; j_call: TRBJ1-2; d_call: .; clone_size: .; cdr3_nt: TGTGCCAGCAGCTTGCCTGTCCCCGGCGGGCATGGCTACACCTTC; cdr3_aa: CASSLPVPGGHGYTF
v_call: TRBV3-1/TRBV3-2; j_call: TRBJ1-2; d_call: TRBD1; clone_size: .; cdr3_nt: TGTGCCAGCAGCCATCCCAGGACAGGGGGAGACTATGGCTACACCTTC; cdr3_aa: CASSHPRTGGDYGYTF
v_call: TRBV10-2; j_call: TRBJ2-1; d_call: TRBD2; clone_size: .; cdr3_nt: TGCGCCAGCAGTGAATTTGGCGGGAGGGCCCTCTATGAGCAGTTCTTC; cdr3_aa: CASSEFGGRALYEQFF
v_call: TRBV6-1; j_call: TRBJ2-7; d_call: TRBD2; clone_size: .; cdr3_nt: TGTGCCAGCAGTGAGGTGGCTAGCGGGACGCAGTACTTC; cdr3_aa: CASSEVASGTQYF
v_call: TRBV11-2; j_call: TRBJ1-5; d_call: .; clone_size: .; cdr3_nt: TGTGCCAGCAGCTTAGGTTCTTACAATCAGCCCCAGCATTTT; cdr3_aa: CASSLGSYNQPQHF
v_call: TRBV3-1/TRBV3-2; j_call: TRBJ1-6; d_call: .; clone_size: few; cdr3_nt: TGTGCCAGCAGCCCGGGGGATTCACCCCTCCACTTT; cdr3_aa: CASSPGDSPLHF
v_call: TRBV5-6; j_call: TRBJ1-2; d_call: .; clone_size: .; cdr3_nt: TGTGCCAGCAGCTCGACAGCTAACTATGGCTACACCTTC; cdr3_aa: CASSSTANYGYTF
v_call: TRBV9; j_call: TRBJ2-3; d_call: TRBD2; clone_size: .; cdr3_nt: TGTGCCAGCAGCCTTAGCGGGAGCTCAGATACGCAGTATTTT; cdr3_aa: CASSLSGSSDTQYF
v_call: TRBV7-8; j_call: TRBJ2-3; d_call: .; clone_size: .; cdr3_nt: TGTGCCAGCAGCTTAAACAGGCCACGCACAGATACGCAGTATTTT; cdr3_aa: CASSLNRPRTDTQYF
v_call: TRBV3-1/TRBV3-2; j_call: TRBJ1-2; d_call: .; clone_size: .; cdr3_nt: TGTGCCAGCAGCCAAGAAGAGGGCTTAGACTATGGCTACACCTTC; cdr3_aa: CASSQEEGLDYGYTF
v_call: TRBV7-2; j_call: TRBJ2-5; d_call: TRBD2; clone_size: .; cdr3_nt: TGTGCCAGCAGCTTAGGACTAGCGGGAGGAGAGACCCAGTACTTC; cdr3_aa: CASSLGLAGGETQYF
v_call: TRBV19; j_call: TRBJ1-5; d_call: TRBD1; clone_size: once; cdr3_nt: TGTGCCAGTAGTATGGTAGGACAGGGGTCGCAGCCCCAGCATTTT; cdr3_aa: CASSMVGQGSQPQHF
v_call: TRBV19; j_call: TRBJ1-5; d_call: .; clone_size: .; cdr3_nt: TGTGCCAGTAGTACCACGGGGGGCATTAGCAATCAGCCCCAGCATTTT; cdr3_aa: CASSTTGGISNQPQHF